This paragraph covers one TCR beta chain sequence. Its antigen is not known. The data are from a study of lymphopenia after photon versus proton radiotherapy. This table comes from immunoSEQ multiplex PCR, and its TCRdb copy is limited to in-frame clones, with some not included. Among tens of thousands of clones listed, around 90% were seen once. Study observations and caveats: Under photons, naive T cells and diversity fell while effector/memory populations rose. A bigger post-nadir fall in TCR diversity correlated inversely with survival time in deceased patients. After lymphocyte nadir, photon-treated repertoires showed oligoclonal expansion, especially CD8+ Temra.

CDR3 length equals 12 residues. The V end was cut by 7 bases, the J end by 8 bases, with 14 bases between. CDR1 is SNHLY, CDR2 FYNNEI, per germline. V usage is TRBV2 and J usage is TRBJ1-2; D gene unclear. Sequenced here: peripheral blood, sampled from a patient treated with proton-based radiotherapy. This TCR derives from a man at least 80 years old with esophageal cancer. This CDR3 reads CASIKDGSGYTF. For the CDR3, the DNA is TGTGCCAGCATCAAGGATGGGAGCGGCTACACCTTC.